This TCR beta chain was profiled in a study of T cells after yellow fever vaccination. The wider study: With SMART-Seq v4 Ultra Low Input, the fractions containing low cell numbers were prepared.

This clonotype showed up just a few times. Antigen: not known. Conversion of TCR transcripts into cDNA relied on 5'RACE template switching, which added a universal primer site and UMIs. TCRdb reprocessed the 5' RACE reads via MiXCR and lists one record per CDR3 protein. Here the sample spans some 420,000 distinct CDR3 sequences, 18% being singletons. General observations from the study: Although most clonotypes did not, a small share appeared in both CD4 and CD8 compartments. Subsequent to the booster, the majority of primary-vaccination clones reappeared (96% CD4, more than 70% CD8).

V lost 5 bases to trimming and J lost 0 bases, with 8 bases between them. From germline, CDR1 is SGHTA and CDR2 FQGNSA. CDR3 length: 14 amino acids. The material sequenced was PBMCs, taken before the yellow fever booster vaccination. This chain uses TRBV7-2 with TRBJ1-5; D remains ambiguous. This TCR came from a young man who received the YFV17D yellow fever vaccine. CDR3 loop: CASSPMNSNQPQHF. CDR3 in DNA: TGTGCCAGCAGCCCTATGAATAGCAATCAGCCCCAGCATTTT.